This T cell receptor (beta chain) was found in a study of T-cell reconstitution after alpha-beta-depleted transplantation in children. The study, taken as a whole, reports: For some patients, TCRbeta diversity was high at day 60 because of recipient T cells and thymic progenitors that survived.

Researchers prepared the TCRbeta library using unique molecular identifiers, the study reports. TCRdb re-called the PCR reads with MiXCR, one entry per CDR3 protein. The sample shows about 290,000 distinct CDR3 sequences, around a tenth of them seen only once. This clonotype has a count of ten or more. The antigen is undetermined. The CDR3 totals 17 residues. V lost 1 base, J lost 5 bases, and 7 bases stayed unmatched. CDR1 is MGHDK and CDR2 is SYGVNS in the germline V gene. The chain recombines TRBV25-1 with TRBJ2-1, with 11 nucleotides matching TRBD1. This clonotype was sampled from a boy less than two years old with acute myeloid leukemia, due to receive a stem cell transplant. The source material was PBMCs, sampled before TCRalphabeta/CD19-depleted stem cell transplant. Written as DNA, the CDR3 is TGTGCCAGCAGTGAATGGGGGACAGGGGGAGAAGACAATGAGCAGTTCTTC. It translates to CASSEWGTGGEDNEQFF.